This entry lists 17 T cell receptor beta chains sequenced from one sample in a study of OX40 agonist ivuxolimab in advanced cancers. Preparation of the library involved the immunoSEQ multiplex PCR assay. TCRdb stores this immuneACCESS table with in-frame sequences only. Part of the clones is absent; in the studies checked, under half of the shortfall reflects unresolved V genes, and no reason is known for the rest. This sample holds 60,000 to 75,000 clones; 65% to 85% were observed only once. The ten largest make up 1% of the sample. The input for sequencing was CD4+ or CD8+ T cells sorted from blood, taken in a trial of the OX40 agonist ivuxolimab. These TCRs come from an adult with an advanced solid tumor such as melanoma, head and neck, liver or kidney cancer.

The chain combines TRBV5-6 with TRBJ2-7; 7 bases map to TRBD1. This CDR3 spans 14 amino acids. Germline values: CDR1 SGHDT, CDR2 YYEEEE. V shed 7 bases and J 1 base; nucleotides not matched to a gene: 8. The CDR3 DNA reads TGTGCCAGCCTCCGACAGGGCGGTTCCTACGAGCAGTACTTC. Translation: CASLRQGGSYEQYF.

This sequence joins TRBV14 and TRBJ2-1; D is undetermined. Germline V lookup: CDR1 SGHDN, CDR2 FVKESK. The CDR3 contains 14 residues. Trimming removed 0 bases at V and 9 bases at J, with 12 bases between. The CDR3 bases are TGTGCCAGCAGCCAAGATTTTGGGGTGGGTGAGCAGTTCTTC. Translated: CASSQDFGVGEQFF.

This clone has more than one count but fewer than ten. The CDR3 DNA reads as TGTGCCAGCACCCAGGGGGATATCACCCATCTTGCCTATGGCTACACCTTC. Its protein is CASTQGDITHLAYGYTF. V and J are TRBV4-2 and TRBJ1-2, with 7 bases identical to TRBD1. Germline CDR1 is LGHNA and CDR2 is YNFKEQ. The J segment lost 4 bases and the V segment lost 7 bases, leaving 18 bases of the junction unmatched. This CDR3 contains 17 residues.

The J gene is TRBJ2-1, the V gene TRBV5-1; unclear D gene. The length of the CDR3 is 14 residues. Germline lookup yields CDR1 SGHRS and CDR2 YFSETQ. Trimming took off 3 bases at V and 4 bases at J, with 11 bases between the two ends. The CDR3 DNA sequence: TGCGCCAGCAGCTATCCCCTCGGATACAATGAGCAGTTCTTC. It yields the protein CASSYPLGYNEQFF.

The chain uses TRBV29-1 and TRBJ2-7, with D perhaps TRBD2 (5 bases). Trimming pared 1 base from V and 7 bases from J, leaving 17 bases between. There are 14 residues in the CDR3. Germline CDR1 is SQVTM and CDR2 is ANQGSEA. This chain's CDR3 is CSVEGGRTREEQYF. For the CDR3, the DNA is TGCAGCGTTGAAGGAGGCAGGACTCGGGAAGAGCAGTACTTC.

This clone was seen only once. The rearrangement joins TRBV6-1 to TRBJ1-1; TRBD1 aligns across 8 bases. The CDR3 extends over 13 amino acids. V shed 5 bases, J shed 6 bases, and the junction held 5 bases outside the gene matches. The germline gives CDR1 MNHNS, CDR2 SASEGT. CDR3 region: CASSSGQAAEAFF. Written as DNA, the CDR3 is TGTGCCAGCAGTTCGGGACAGGCTGCTGAAGCTTTCTTT.

This clone was detected only once. V usage is TRBV6-5 and J usage is TRBJ1-2; no clear D gene. This CDR3 is built from 12 residues. V dropped 10 bases and J dropped 1 base, with 10 bases sitting between them. CDR1 is MNHEY, CDR2 SVGAGI, per germline. The CDR3 protein is CATFSVNYGYTF. CDR3 bases: TGTGCCACTTTTTCCGTTAACTATGGCTACACCTTC.

The chain combines TRBV5-1 with TRBJ1-3, with D perhaps matching TRBD1 (6 bases). CDR1 is SGHRS, CDR2 YFSETQ, per germline. Trimming pared 4 bases from V and 1 base from J, leaving 9 bases between. There are 14 residues in the CDR3. The CDR3 DNA follows: TGCGCCAGCAGCGCACAGGGATCTGGAAACACCATATATTTT. Its protein product is CASSAQGSGNTIYF.

V gene TRBV2 combines with J gene TRBJ2-1; TRBD1 agrees at 7 bases. Germline assignment: CDR1 SNHLY and CDR2 FYNNEI. J was trimmed by 9 bases and V by 4 bases; bases with no gene match: 6. This CDR3 has 13 amino acids. DNA of the CDR3: TGTGCCAGCAGTGGGACAGGCCGCGGTGAGCAGTTCTTC. It translates to CASSGTGRGEQFF.

This chain uses TRBV7-2 with TRBJ2-2, with TRBD1 matching 9 bases. The trim removed 4 bases at V and 8 bases at J, leaving 8 bases unmatched. This CDR3 comprises 15 residues. Germline lookup yields CDR1 SGHTA and CDR2 FQGNSA. The CDR3 DNA follows: TGTGCCAGCAGCTCTATACAGGGGGCTAGGGGGGAGCTGTTTTTT. Translation: CASSSIQGARGELFF.

This clone has more than one count but fewer than ten. The chain carries TRBV19 and TRBJ1-2, with a weak D call TRBD1 (6 bases). The CDR3 runs 11 residues. Per the germline V gene, CDR1 is LNHDA and CDR2 is SQIVND (reference sequence). The ends were cut back, 6 bases at V and 4 bases at J, with 6 bases in the middle. CDR3: CASRGAYGYTF. DNA for the CDR3: TGTGCCAGTAGGGGGGCCTATGGCTACACCTTC.

This clone turned up a few times. This sequence joins TRBV5-6 and TRBJ1-1; tentatively, D is TRBD1 (6 bases). The germline CDR1 and CDR2 sequences are SGHDT and YYEEEE. V was pared by 4 bases and J by 7 bases, with 14 bases between. The CDR3 length is 13 residues. The CDR3 DNA sequence: TGTGCCAGCAGCGCTAAACAGGGTGGTGAAGCTTTCTTT. This translates into CASSAKQGGEAFF.

The genes are TRBV7-9 and TRBJ2-2, with 10 bases aligning to TRBD2. This CDR3 has 14 residues. Germline trimming cut 2 bases from V and 8 bases from J; bases unmatched to any gene: 2. Per germline, CDR1 SEHNR and CDR2 FQNEAQ (reference sequence). CDR3 nucleotides: TGTGCCAGCAGCTTACTAGCGGGGGCAGGGGAGCTGTTTTTT. Its translation is CASSLLAGAGELFF.

The CDR3 coding sequence is TGTGCCTGGAGTTTCCAGGGGGCGCAAGAGCAGTACTTC. Amino acids: CAWSFQGAQEQYF. V gene TRBV30 combines with J gene TRBJ2-7, with TRBD1 matching over 8 bases. CDR3 length: 13 amino acids. The junction had 7 bases not matched to a gene; V was cut back by 2 bases and J by 7 bases. Per the germline V gene, CDR1 is GTSNPN and CDR2 is SVGIG (reference sequence).

This clone was seen a single time. The chain has TRBV2 and TRBJ2-2; D is possibly TRBD1 (5 bases). The germline V gene has CDR1 SNHLY and CDR2 FYNNEI. The CDR3 is made up of 13 amino acids. Trimming pared 6 bases from V and 8 bases from J, leaving 13 bases between. CDR3 DNA: TGTGCCAGCAGGTTGACAGATAAGGGGGAGCTGTTTTTT. This gives the protein CASRLTDKGELFF.

The chain combines TRBV15 with TRBJ2-1; D remains ambiguous. Between the trimmed V and J ends, which lost 0 bases and 5 bases, there was a span of 8 bases. Per germline, CDR1 LNHNV and CDR2 YYDKDF (reference sequence). The CDR3 spans 14 residues. The CDR3 is CATSRDSRNNEQFF. The CDR3, as DNA: TGTGCCACCAGCAGAGATAGCCGAAACAATGAGCAGTTCTTC.

V and J are TRBV19 and TRBJ1-5, with TRBD1 as a possible D gene (6 bases). The CDR3 extends over 14 amino acids. V shed 1 base and J shed 4 bases, with 8 bases lying between them. In germline, CDR1 is LNHDA, CDR2 SQIVND (reference sequence). The CDR3 nucleotides read TGTGCCAGTAGTATAGCCAGGGGAAATCAGCCCCAGCATTTT. Amino acid sequence: CASSIARGNQPQHF.